This TCR beta chain was identified in a study of shared T cell receptors in the human thymus. Repertoires were generated with immunoSEQ multiplex PCR, while TCRdb's copy carries only in-frame clones and drops some. The repertoire holds about 710,000 clones, with around 87% as singletons. The CDR3 has 21 amino acids. Germline V gene sequence: CDR1 SGHVS, CDR2 FNYEAQ. With 1 base clipped from V and 0 bases from J, the junction kept 12 bases outside the gene matches. In addition, the sample was reused for a study of human thymus T cells. That work contributes: Healthy Finnish infants undergoing corrective surgery for congenital heart defects were used as donors. Thymic samples were excised during corrective heart operations. Repertoires sampled from thymus and blood appeared biased in V and J gene usage. Highly overlapping thymic repertoires in unrelated individuals were reported by related research.

The TCR originated in a boy under two years old with a congenital heart defect. The gene calls are TRBV7-6 and TRBJ1-6; 10 positions agree with TRBD1. The sequencing sample was made of thymocytes. This CDR3 is CASSLGQGAAWNGSYNSPLHF. The CDR3, as DNA: TGTGCCAGCAGCTTAGGACAGGGGGCGGCGTGGAATGGCTCCTATAATTCACCCCTCCACTTT.